The TCR beta chain described here comes from a study of CD8 T cells in Susac syndrome. Random hexamers primed reverse transcription of about 0.45 to 1 ug RNA. TCRdb reanalysed the immunoSEQ multiplex PCR reads using MiXCR and keeps one entry per CDR3 protein. The sample has 150,000 to 200,000 distinct CDR3 sequences; roughly 92% are singletons. Sequencing of TCR beta was carried out in blood CD8+ and CD4+ T cells. V dropped 4 bases and J dropped 3; count of bases not matched to a gene: 12. Germline lookup yields CDR1 SEHNR and CDR2 FQNEAQ (reference sequence). This CDR3 is 17 amino acids long. The TCR sequence derives from a human donor with multiple sclerosis. This chain connects TRBV7-9 to TRBJ2-3; 8 positions match TRBD1. Sequencing was done on a sample of CD4+ T cells from PBMCs. The CDR3 DNA reads as TGTGCCAGCAGCTCTTTCGGACAGGGTCTCGGAACAGATACGCAGTATTTT. It is translated as CASSSFGQGLGTDTQYF.